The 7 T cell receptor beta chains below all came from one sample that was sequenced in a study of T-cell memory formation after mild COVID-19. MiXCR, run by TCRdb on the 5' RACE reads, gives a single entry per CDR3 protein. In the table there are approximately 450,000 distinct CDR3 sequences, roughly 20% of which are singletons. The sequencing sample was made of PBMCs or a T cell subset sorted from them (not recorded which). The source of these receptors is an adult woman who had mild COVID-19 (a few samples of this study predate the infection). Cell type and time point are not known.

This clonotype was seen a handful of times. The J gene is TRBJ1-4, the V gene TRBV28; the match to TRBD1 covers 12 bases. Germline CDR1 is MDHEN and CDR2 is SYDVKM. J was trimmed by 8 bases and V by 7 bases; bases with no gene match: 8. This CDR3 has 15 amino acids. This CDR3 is CASTTPGTGGEKLFF. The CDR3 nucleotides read TGTGCCAGCACAACACCCGGGACAGGGGGCGAAAAACTGTTTTTT.

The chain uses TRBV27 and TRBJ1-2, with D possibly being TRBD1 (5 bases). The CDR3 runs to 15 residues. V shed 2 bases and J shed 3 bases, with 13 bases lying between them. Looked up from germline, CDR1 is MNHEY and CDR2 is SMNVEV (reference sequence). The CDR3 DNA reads TGTGCCAGCAGTTTAGGCGTGGGGGGTGACTATGGCTACACCTTC. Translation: CASSLGVGGDYGYTF.

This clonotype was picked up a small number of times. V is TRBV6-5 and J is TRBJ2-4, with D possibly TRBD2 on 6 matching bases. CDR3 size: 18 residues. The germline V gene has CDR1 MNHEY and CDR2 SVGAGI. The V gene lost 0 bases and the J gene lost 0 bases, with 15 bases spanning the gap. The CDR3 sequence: CASSYSDSGTGAKNIQYF. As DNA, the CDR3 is TGTGCCAGCAGTTACTCGGACTCAGGGACTGGAGCCAAAAACATTCAGTACTTC.

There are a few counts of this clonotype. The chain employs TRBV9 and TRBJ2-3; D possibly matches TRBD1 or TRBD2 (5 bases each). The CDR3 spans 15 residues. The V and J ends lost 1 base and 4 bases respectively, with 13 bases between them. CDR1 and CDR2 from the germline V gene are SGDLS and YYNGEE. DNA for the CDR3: TGTGCCAGCAGCGTATCTGGGACGACGGCAGATACGCAGTATTTT. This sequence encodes CASSVSGTTADTQYF.

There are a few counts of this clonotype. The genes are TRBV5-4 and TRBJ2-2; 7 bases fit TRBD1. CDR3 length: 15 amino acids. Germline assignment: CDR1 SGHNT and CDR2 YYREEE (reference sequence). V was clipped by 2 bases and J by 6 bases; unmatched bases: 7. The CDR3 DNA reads TGTGCCAGCAGCTTTGAACAGGGGTCCGCCGGGGAGCTGTTTTTT. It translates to CASSFEQGSAGELFF.

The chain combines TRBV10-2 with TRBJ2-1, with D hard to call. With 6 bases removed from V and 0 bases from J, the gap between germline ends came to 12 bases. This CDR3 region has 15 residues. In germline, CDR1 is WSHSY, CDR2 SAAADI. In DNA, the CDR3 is TGCGCCAGCAGGCAGGAGCGAAGCTCCTACAATGAGCAGTTCTTC. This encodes CASRQERSSYNEQFF.

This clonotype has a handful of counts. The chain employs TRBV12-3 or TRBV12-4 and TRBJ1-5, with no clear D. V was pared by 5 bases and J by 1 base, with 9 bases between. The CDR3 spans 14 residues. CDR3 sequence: CASSGARSNQPQHF. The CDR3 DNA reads TGTGCCAGCAGTGGTGCTCGCAGCAATCAGCCCCAGCATTTT.